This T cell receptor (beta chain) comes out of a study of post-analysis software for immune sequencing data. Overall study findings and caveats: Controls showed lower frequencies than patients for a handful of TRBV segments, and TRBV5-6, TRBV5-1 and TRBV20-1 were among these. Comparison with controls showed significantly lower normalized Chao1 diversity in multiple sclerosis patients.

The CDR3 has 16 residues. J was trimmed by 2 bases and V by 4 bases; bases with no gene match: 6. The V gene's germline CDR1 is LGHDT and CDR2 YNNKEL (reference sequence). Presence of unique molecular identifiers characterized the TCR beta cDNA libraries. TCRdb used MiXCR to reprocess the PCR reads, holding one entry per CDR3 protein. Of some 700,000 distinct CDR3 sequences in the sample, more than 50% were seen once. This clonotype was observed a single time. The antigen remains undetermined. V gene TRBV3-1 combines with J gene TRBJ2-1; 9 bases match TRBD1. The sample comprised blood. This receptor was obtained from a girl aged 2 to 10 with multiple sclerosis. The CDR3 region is CASSPTDRGPYNEQFF. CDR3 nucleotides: TGTGCCAGCAGCCCCACGGACAGGGGCCCCTACAATGAGCAGTTCTTC.